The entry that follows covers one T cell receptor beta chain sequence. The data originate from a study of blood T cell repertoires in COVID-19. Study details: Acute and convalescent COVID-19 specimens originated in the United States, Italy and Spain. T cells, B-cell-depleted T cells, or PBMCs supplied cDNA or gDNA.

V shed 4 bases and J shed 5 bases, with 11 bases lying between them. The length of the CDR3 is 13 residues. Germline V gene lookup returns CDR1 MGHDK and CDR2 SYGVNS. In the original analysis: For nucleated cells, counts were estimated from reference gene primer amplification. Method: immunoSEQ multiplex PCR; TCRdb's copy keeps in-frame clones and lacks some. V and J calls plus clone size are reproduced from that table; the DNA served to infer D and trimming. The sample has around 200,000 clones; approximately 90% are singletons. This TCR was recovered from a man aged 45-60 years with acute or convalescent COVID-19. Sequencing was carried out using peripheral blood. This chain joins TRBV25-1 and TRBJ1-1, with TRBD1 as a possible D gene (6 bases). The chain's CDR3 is CASSGQGQTEAFF. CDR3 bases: TGTGCCAGCAGTGGGCAGGGGCAAACTGAAGCTTTCTTT.